Described below is a single TCR beta chain sequence and its context. These data originate in a study of cytomegalovirus exposure and HLA in healthy donors. Use of 60 Vbeta and 13 Jbeta primers characterized the PCR. TCRdb's copy holds only in-frame clones and misses some; the assay was immunoSEQ multiplex PCR. Of 100,000 to 150,000 clones in the sample, roughly 82% were seen once. This CDR3 comprises 16 residues. J gave up 0 bases and V 2 bases, and 7 bases lay outside the gene matches. CDR1 and CDR2 from the germline V gene are LGHNT and FRNRAP. Sequencing input: PBMCs. The receptor was isolated from a woman under 30 in good health and CMV-seronegative. The rearrangement uses TRBV12-5 and TRBJ2-7; TRBD1 aligns across 7 bases. The DNA for the CDR3 is TGTGCTAGTGGTTTGTCGGACAGGCTGTTCTCCTACGAGCAGTACTTC. This encodes CASGLSDRLFSYEQYF. The variable domain in full, with the rest retrieved from reference TRBV12-5 and TRBJ2-7, is DARVTQTPRHKVTEMGQEVTMRCQPILGHNTVFWYRQTMMQGLELLAYFRNRAPLDDSGMPKDRFSAEMPDATLATLKIQPSEPRDSAVYFCASGLSDRLFSYEQYFGPGTRLTVT.